These 13 T cell receptor beta chains originate from one sample sequenced in a study of early T cells in non-severe SARS-CoV-2 infection (dated by TCRdb to the early 2020s). Library construction relied on 5' RACE. The sequencer was a NextSeq 500. TCRdb reprocessing: public reads trimmed at Q25 with fastp, clones called with MiXCR, in-frame beta chains kept. Every CDR3 protein is listed once, alongside the most common genes and DNA of its rows. In this sample the table shows under 45,000 distinct CDR3 sequences, roughly 5.4% of which occur a single time. The ten largest clones capture roughly 6.2% of the sample. The material sequenced was whole blood, taken at baseline. These receptors originate from an adult who was a healthcare worker with PCR-confirmed SARS-CoV-2 infection or an uninfected control (not recorded which).

This clonotype was detected ten times or more. The CDR3 DNA reads as TGTGCCAGCAGCGACTCTAGCGTTGGTACGCAGTATTTT. It specifies CASSDSSVGTQYF. This sequence joins TRBV11-2 and TRBJ2-3; D is perhaps TRBD2 (6 bases). V gave up 5 bases and J gave up 8 bases, with 14 bases separating them. The CDR3 is 13 amino acids. Germline lookup yields CDR1 SGHAT and CDR2 FQNNGV. The full variable domain, completed using reference TRBV11-2 and TRBJ2-3, is EAGVAQSPRYKIIEKRQSVAFWCNPISGHATLYWYQQILGQGPKLLIQFQNNGVVDDSQLPKDRFSAERLKGVDSTLKIQPAKLEDSAVYLCASSDSSVGTQYFGPGTRLTVL.

To note about this clonotype: A clone one base away is much larger, so this may be a read error. The chain recombines TRBV5-1 with TRBJ2-7; possibly TRBD1 or TRBD2 for D (6 bases each). The ends were cut back, 7 bases at V and 0 bases at J, with 20 bases in the middle. The CDR3 contains 16 residues. The V gene's germline CDR1 is SGHRS and CDR2 YFSETQ. Here the CDR3 DNA reads TGCGCCAGCTGCGCCGGGGGCGGGACGAGCTCCTACGAGCAGTACTTC. Its protein product is CASCAGGGTSSYEQYF.

As regards this clonotype: This could be a read error, since a much larger clone is one nucleotide away. J is TRBJ2-3 and V is TRBV4-1, with D unresolved. The germline gives CDR1 MGHRA, CDR2 YSYEKL. The CDR3 is made up of 17 amino acids. Trimming shortened V by 0 bases and J by 6 bases, and 19 bases separated the two germline ends. The DNA for the CDR3 is TGCGCCAGCAGCCAAGATCCAACGGTGGGAATCGGGGATACGCAGTATTTT. It is translated as CASSQDPTVGIGDTQYF.

This clonotype has ten or more counts. The chain is built from TRBV11-2 and TRBJ2-7; 7 positions match TRBD2. In germline, CDR1 is SGHAT, CDR2 FQNNGV. Unmatched junction bases numbered 3, after V lost 1 base and J lost 3 bases. The CDR3 has 14 residues. This CDR3 is CASSLAVAGYEQYF. The CDR3 region has the DNA TGTGCCAGCAGCTTAGCTGTAGCGGGCTACGAGCAGTACTTC.

This clonotype was detected ten times or more. This chain joins TRBV30 and TRBJ2-6; TRBD2 is a possible D gene (5 bases). This CDR3 has 15 amino acids. Trimming cost V 0 bases and J 1 base, with 7 bases left between them. The V gene's germline CDR1 is GTSNPN and CDR2 SVGIG (reference sequence). The CDR3 nucleotides are TGTGCCTGGAGTGTACGGAGGTCTGGGGCCAACGTCCTGACTTTC. It translates to CAWSVRRSGANVLTF.

This clonotype was found a few times. This rearrangement joins TRBV27 to TRBJ2-7, with 9 bases aligning to TRBD2. V shed 5 bases and J 6 bases; nucleotides not matched to a gene: 11. The CDR3 sequence is 15 residues long. Per the germline V gene, CDR1 is MNHEY and CDR2 is SMNVEV (reference sequence). The CDR3 is CASSLGVSGRTEQYF. CDR3 DNA: TGTGCCAGCAGTCTAGGGGTTAGCGGGAGAACCGAGCAGTACTTC.

This clonotype was seen many times. The gene calls are TRBV2 and TRBJ2-5; D tentatively reads TRBD1 or TRBD2 (5 bases each). V lost 6 bases and J 4 bases, leaving 15 bases between the germline ends. The CDR3 is made up of 14 amino acids. Germline values: CDR1 SNHLY, CDR2 FYNNEI. The CDR3, as DNA: TGTGCCAGCAGCCTGTCGAGGGGTCGAGAGACCCAGTACTTC. Protein product: CASSLSRGRETQYF.

This clonotype has a count of ten or more. J is TRBJ1-1 and V is TRBV10-3; 7 bases are shared with TRBD1. Germline V lookup: CDR1 ENHRY, CDR2 SYGVKD. V lost 4 bases and J lost 8; bases outside the gene matches: 7. The length of the CDR3 is 13 residues. The CDR3 protein is CAISAGTAIEAFF. DNA for the CDR3: TGTGCCATCAGTGCCGGGACAGCGATCGAAGCTTTCTTT.

Many counts were recorded for this clonotype. The chain employs TRBV20-1 and TRBJ2-7; D ambiguous. The CDR3 consists of 11 residues. The V end was cut by 6 bases, the J end by 3 bases, with 9 bases between. Germline V gene lookup returns CDR1 DFQATT and CDR2 SNEGSKA (reference sequence). The CDR3 spells CSAPRNYEQYF. The CDR3 DNA is TGCAGTGCGCCCCGGAACTACGAGCAGTACTTC.

With respect to this clonotype: It may be a read error: a sequence one base away is much more abundant. This rearrangement joins TRBV28 to TRBJ1-2; D call uncertain. Germline V lookup: CDR1 MDHEN, CDR2 SYDVKM. CDR3 size: 13 residues. CDR3 coding DNA: TGTGACAGCAGTTTACAAGTTTCCTATGGCTACACCTTC. Amino acid sequence: CDSSLQVSYGYTF.

This clonotype showed up many times. The chain carries TRBV12-3 or TRBV12-4 and TRBJ1-5, with a tentative D call TRBD1 (6 bases). V was shortened by 4 bases and J by 2 bases, with 9 bases between the two germline ends. The CDR3 extends over 14 amino acids. The CDR3 reads CASSYREGNQPQHF. For the CDR3, the DNA is TGTGCCAGCAGTTACAGGGAGGGCAATCAGCCCCAGCATTTT.

V usage is TRBV19 and J usage is TRBJ1-4; D is unclear. CDR1 and CDR2 from the germline V gene are LNHDA and SQIVND (reference sequence). Trimming shortened V by 7 bases and J by 6 bases, and 21 bases separated the two germline ends. The CDR3 covers 16 residues. CDR3 amino acids: CASTPSPDPVYEKLFF. CDR3 sequence (DNA): TGTGCCAGTACCCCCTCTCCCGACCCAGTATATGAAAAACTGTTTTTT.

This clonotype has at least ten counts. The chain links TRBV5-5 to TRBJ2-3, with D unresolved. V was shortened by 4 bases and J by 7 bases, with 19 bases between the two germline ends. Germline CDR1 SGHKS, CDR2 YYEKEE (reference sequence). The CDR3 is 15 residues long. In nucleotides, the CDR3 is TGTGCCAGCAGCCGAGGAGTGGACGGGCGAAATACGCAGTATTTT. Protein: CASSRGVDGRNTQYF.